The 8 T cell receptor beta chains below all came from one sample that was sequenced in a study of T-cell reconstitution after alpha-beta-depleted transplantation in children. During its preparation, the TCRbeta library received unique molecular identifiers. TCRdb processed the PCR reads anew with MiXCR; each CDR3 protein has one entry. Seen here are more than 300,000 distinct CDR3 sequences, about 16% observed once, and the top ten hold about 41%. Sequencing used PBMCs, mostly from graft donor cells, obtained 360 days after TCRalphabeta/CD19-depleted stem cell transplant. These receptors all come from a male patient aged 2-10 years who had a stem cell transplant for acute lymphoblastic leukemia, so the T cells may come from the graft donor.

This clonotype was recorded a few times. The chain couples TRBV4-2 to TRBJ2-2; 13 bases map to TRBD2. The germline CDR1 and CDR2 sequences are LGHNA and YNFKEQ. The junction had 8 bases not matched to a gene; V was cut back by 4 bases and J by 3 bases. The CDR3 has 18 residues. The CDR3 reads CASSRKLAGGPHTGELFF. CDR3 nucleotides: TGTGCCAGCAGCCGCAAACTAGCGGGAGGGCCACACACCGGGGAGCTGTTTTTT.

This clonotype was seen more than once but under ten times. The chain carries TRBV18 and TRBJ2-7, with a weak D call TRBD1 (5 bases). The germline V gene has CDR1 KGHSH and CDR2 LQKENI. The V gene lost 1 base and the J gene lost 6 bases, with 7 bases spanning the gap. This CDR3 region has 12 residues. The CDR3 loop reads CASSPQGIEQYF. CDR3 DNA sequence: TGTGCCAGCTCACCACAGGGGATCGAGCAGTACTTC.

This clonotype has just a few counts. This chain joins TRBV12-3 or TRBV12-4 and TRBJ2-2, with D unresolved. Trimming shortened V by 5 bases and J by 3 bases, and 7 bases separated the two germline ends. The CDR3 is 13 residues long. The CDR3, as DNA: TGTGCCAGCAGTCAGACGGACACCGGGGAGCTGTTTTTT. This gives the protein CASSQTDTGELFF.

The V call is TRBV3-1, the J call TRBJ1-5; D uncertain. V was trimmed by 0 bases and J by 0 bases, leaving 12 bases between them. Germline CDR1 LGHDT, CDR2 YNNKEL (reference sequence). The CDR3 covers 17 residues. Written as DNA, the CDR3 is TGTGCCAGCAGCCAAGAGCCCGTAGATCATAGCAATCAGCCCCAGCATTTT. It specifies CASSQEPVDHSNQPQHF.

This clonotype was found many times. This chain connects TRBV19 to TRBJ2-6, with 7 bases aligning to TRBD1. This CDR3 is 16 amino acids long. V gave up 4 bases and J gave up 2 bases; unmatched junction bases: 5. Looked up from germline, CDR1 is LNHDA and CDR2 is SQIVND (reference sequence). CDR3: CASSSKGGAGANVLTF. CDR3 nucleotides: TGTGCCAGTAGTAGCAAAGGGGGCGCTGGGGCCAACGTCCTGACTTTC.

This clonotype has a handful of counts. V is TRBV12-3 or TRBV12-4 and J is TRBJ2-5, with a possible D match to TRBD1 (6 bases). This CDR3 has 14 amino acids. Trimming took off 1 base at V and 6 bases at J, with 12 bases between the two ends. The CDR3 DNA sequence: TGTGCCAGCAGTTTAGGCCAGGGGAGTAAGACCCAGTACTTC. Encoded protein: CASSLGQGSKTQYF.

This clonotype was counted a few times. The chain couples TRBV30 to TRBJ2-1; D not certain. This CDR3 contains 14 residues. V shed 0 bases and J shed 1 base, with 7 bases lying between them. Germline V CDR1 and CDR2: GTSNPN, SVGIG (reference sequence). CDR3 region: CAWSVGVSYNEQFF. Written as DNA, the CDR3 is TGTGCCTGGAGTGTAGGTGTTTCCTACAATGAGCAGTTCTTC.

This clonotype was recorded many times. This chain connects TRBV12-3 or TRBV12-4 to TRBJ2-2, with 9 bases that match TRBD2. This CDR3 has 16 amino acids. J was trimmed by 1 base and V by 8 bases; bases with no gene match: 8. The CDR3 region has the DNA TGTGCCAGCCAAGATCCAGCGGGAGGGAACACCGGGGAGCTGTTTTTT. Its translation: CASQDPAGGNTGELFF.